This T cell receptor (beta chain) was obtained from a study of blood T cell repertoires in COVID-19 (dated by TCRdb to between 2020 and 2021). In terms of the full investigation: Samples from collaborators originated in the United States, Italy and Spain and spanned both the acute and convalescent phases of COVID-19. Deeply sampled blood TCRbeta repertoires from subjects exposed to, actively infected with, or recovered from COVID-19 were included in the dataset. The material from the prospective study consisted of cDNA or gDNA derived from T cells, B-cell-depleted T cells, or PBMCs. The repertoires were made available in a free public database intended to serve as a resource for research on the immune response to SARS-CoV-2. Samples were obtained from the ongoing ImmuneRACE study (first 160 participants) and from 1,200 or so subjects provided by 6 global collaborators. Nearly every sample came with metadata listing a de-identified subject ID, COVID-19 status, age in years and sex. Where available, HLA class I and class II types were taken from metadata supplied by the sample provider and were not determined by assay-based typing. Findings and caveats that apply to the study as a whole: How much clinical and demographic metadata was included differed by source and by participant, and the metadata was provided uncurated.

Counted from cysteine to phenylalanine, this CDR3 has 14 amino acids. This entry keeps only the CDR3 DNA: 42 bases, framed from base 1. V is cut back by 0 bases and J by 8 bases, with 5 bases in the junction unmatched. Taken from the germline V gene, the CDR1 and CDR2 loops are SGDLS and YYNGEE. Whole blood was collected in K2EDTA tubes by collaborating institutions according to the institutions' own protocols. For TCRbeta analysis, collaborators shipped samples as frozen whole blood, isolated PBMCs, or DNA extracted from either of those sample types. The immunoSEQ Assay, a bias-controlled multiplex PCR, was used to amplify TCRbeta CDR3 regions from genomic DNA. The published analysis was carried out like this. The number of nucleated cells in each sample was estimated by amplification of reference gene primers within the assay. Sequence reads were collapsed and filtered to measure the absolute abundance of every unique TCRbeta CDR3 rearrangement. For each sample, productive Simpson clonality was calculated by taking the square root of Simpson's diversity index across productive rearrangements. The immuneACCESS repertoire file appears here via TCRdb, limited to in-frame rearrangements. These files lack a portion of the clones; in checked studies, under half of the deficit traces to unresolved V genes, and the cause of the others is not known. The V and J calls and clone size were taken over from that table, and D and trimming were inferred from the DNA. This sample holds more than 95,000 clones; roughly 84% were observed only once. Approximately 1.1% of the sample lies in the top ten.

With respect to this clone: Its antigen is currently not known. One base away there is no much larger clone; base qualities are not given.

The TCR originated in an elderly woman with acute or convalescent COVID-19. This sequence uses TRBV9 and TRBJ2-1; a stretch of 7 junction bases matches TRBD2. Sequencing was performed on peripheral blood. The sequenced DNA: TGTGCCAGCAGCGTAGAAGGCGGGAGCTATGAGCAGTTCTTC. This encodes CASSVEGGSYEQFF.